Included here is one T cell receptor beta chain sequence, with context. The sample originates from a study of cytomegalovirus exposure and HLA in healthy donors. Study at large: Within the Caucasian-associated ancestry cluster were around 80% of the roughly 400 genotyped donors.

Trimming took 2 bases from V and 4 from J, leaving 11 bases between them. The CDR3 runs 14 residues. The germline gives CDR1 SGHVS, CDR2 FQNEAQ. Amplification used 60 Vbeta primers and 13 Jbeta primers. Repertoires were generated with immunoSEQ multiplex PCR, while TCRdb's copy carries only in-frame clones and drops some. The data show under 200,000 clones, with 80% seen just once and 1% held by the top ten. The chain joins TRBV7-8 to TRBJ1-2; tentative D call: TRBD1 (5 bases). This clonotype was sampled from a woman between 45 and 65 years old in good health and CMV-seropositive. The sample comprised PBMCs. CDR3 coding DNA: TGTGCCAGCAGCTTACAGGGAAGTACCTATGGCTACACCTTC. Encoded protein: CASSLQGSTYGYTF.